The 9 T cell receptor beta chains presented below share a single source sample, sequenced in a study of blood T cell repertoires in COVID-19. The method was immunoSEQ multiplex PCR; TCRdb's version includes in-frame clones alone and lacks a portion of them. The sample yields about 180,000 clones, around 88% seen once. The sample comprised peripheral blood. These TCRs come from a woman in her 30s with acute or convalescent COVID-19.

This chain links TRBV28 with TRBJ1-6; no definite D call. This CDR3 is built from 12 residues. Trimming stripped 6 bases from V and 10 bases from J, with 10 bases between. Germline CDR1 MDHEN, CDR2 SYDVKM. The CDR3 region is CASSPAGSPLHF. CDR3 nucleotide sequence: TGTGCCAGCAGCCCTGCGGGGTCACCCCTCCACTTT.

The V gene is TRBV24-1, the J gene TRBJ2-1; the D gene is possibly TRBD2 (6 bases). The CDR3 sequence is 13 residues long. Trimming took 5 bases from V and 5 from J, leaving 9 bases between them. CDR1 is KGHDR, CDR2 SFDVKD, per germline. This chain's CDR3 is CATSVGLHNEQFF. The CDR3 region has the DNA TGTGCCACCAGTGTAGGACTACACAATGAGCAGTTCTTC.

This chain connects TRBV9 to TRBJ2-3; 7 nucleotides agree with TRBD1. This CDR3 has 15 residues. Germline loops: CDR1 SGDLS, CDR2 YYNGEE. V trimming: 3 bases; J trimming: 2 bases; junction bases outside the gene matches: 6. CDR3 nucleotides: TGTGCCAGCAGCGCTCTGGGACAGCACACAGATACGCAGTATTTT. It codes for CASSALGQHTDTQYF.

V gene TRBV28 combines with J gene TRBJ1-6; D is ambiguous. Germline CDR1 MDHEN, CDR2 SYDVKM. The CDR3 is made up of 13 amino acids. V was cut by 4 bases and J by 7 bases, with 8 bases left in between. CDR3 DNA sequence: TGTGCCAGCAGTTCACTCCCAAATTCACCCCTCCACTTT. This translates into CASSSLPNSPLHF.

The rearrangement uses TRBV18 and TRBJ1-2; 9 nucleotides line up with TRBD1. The trim removed 5 bases at V and 8 bases at J, leaving 9 bases unmatched. CDR1 is KGHSH and CDR2 is LQKENI in the germline V gene. This CDR3 is 14 amino acids long. This CDR3 is CASSITGGERGYTF. The CDR3 DNA reads TGTGCCAGCTCAATAACAGGGGGCGAAAGGGGCTACACCTTC. Drawing the rest from reference TRBV18 and TRBJ1-2, the complete variable domain is NAGVMQNPRHLVRRRGQEARLRCSPMKGHSHVYWYRQLPEEGLKFMVYLQKENIIDESGMPKERFSAEFPKEGPSILRIQQVVRGDSAAYFCASSITGGERGYTFGSGTRLTVV.

V is TRBV20-1 and J is TRBJ1-4, with D tentatively TRBD1 (5 bases). The germline CDR1 and CDR2 sequences are DFQATT and SNEGSKA (reference sequence). The CDR3 is 11 residues long. The germline V and J ends were trimmed by 4 bases and 5 bases, with 5 bases remaining between them. CDR3 loop: CSAKGNEKLFF. In DNA, the CDR3 is TGCAGTGCTAAGGGGAATGAAAAACTGTTTTTT.

This clone was counted once. V gene TRBV29-1 combines with J gene TRBJ2-3; D is uncertain. There are 12 residues in the CDR3. Trimming removed 8 bases at V and 4 bases at J, with 13 bases between. Germline CDR1 is SQVTM and CDR2 is ANQGSEA. CDR3 protein: CSTRSSSDTQYF. As DNA, the CDR3 is TGCAGCACCAGGTCATCCTCAGATACGCAGTATTTT.

The CDR3 sequence: CASSADRSIEQYF. The CDR3 nucleotides are TGTGCCAGCAGCGCCGACAGGAGTATCGAGCAGTACTTC. V usage is TRBV7-8 and J usage is TRBJ2-7; tentative D call: TRBD1 (6 bases). This CDR3 contains 13 residues. With 5 bases removed from V and 6 bases from J, the gap between germline ends came to 14 bases. Germline CDR1 is SGHVS and CDR2 is FQNEAQ.

The CDR3 DNA reads as TGTGCCAGCAAGATAAGGGCCCGCCAGGAGGGAGAGCAGTACTTC. Translation: CASKIRARQEGEQYF. V is TRBV2 and J is TRBJ2-7; perhaps TRBD2 as D (6 bases). The CDR3 consists of 15 residues. V was shortened by 7 bases and J by 7 bases, with 23 bases between the two germline ends. Germline CDR1 is SNHLY and CDR2 is FYNNEI.